These 8 T cell receptor beta chains were all obtained from the same sample, sequenced in a study of T cell repertoires in cytomegalovirus infection. No antigen is known for these receptors. TCRdb reprocessed the reads with MiXCR, giving one entry per CDR3 protein. Of roughly 110,000 distinct CDR3 sequences detected, roughly 9.1% appear once; the ten largest clones hold around a third. The sample was PBMCs, sequenced either directly or after in vitro stimulation (not recorded which). These receptors all come from a human donor in good health (CMV status not recorded). Some clones in this sample may be carry-over from other donors' samples.

There are a few counts of this clonotype. V is TRBV19 and J is TRBJ2-1, with D possibly being TRBD1 (6 bases). Germline values: CDR1 LNHDA, CDR2 SQIVND (reference sequence). The V end lost 5 bases, the J end lost 7 bases, and 18 bases lay between the germline ends. This CDR3 has 15 residues. This CDR3 reads CASSDSWGRLNEQFF. CDR3 nucleotide sequence: TGTGCCAGTAGTGATTCGTGGGGGCGGTTGAATGAGCAGTTCTTC.

This clonotype was observed many times. The genes are TRBV7-2 and TRBJ2-3; unclear D gene. The CDR3 covers 12 residues. Trimming shortened V by 2 bases and J by 4 bases, and 4 bases separated the two germline ends. From germline, CDR1 is SGHTA and CDR2 FQGNSA. The CDR3 sequence: CASSLWADTQYF. CDR3 coding DNA: TGTGCCAGCAGCTTATGGGCAGATACGCAGTATTTT.

The V gene is TRBV5-5, the J gene TRBJ1-1; 7 positions agree with TRBD1. The V gene end was trimmed by 1 base and the J gene end by 0 bases; junction bases not matched to a gene: 6. Germline values: CDR1 SGHKS, CDR2 YYEKEE (reference sequence). The CDR3 spans 16 residues. The CDR3 reads CASSLRAGGMNTEAFF. CDR3 coding DNA: TGTGCCAGCAGCTTGAGGGCAGGGGGGATGAACACTGAAGCTTTCTTT.

The J gene is TRBJ1-2, the V gene TRBV27; 9 positions agree with TRBD1. The CDR3 covers 14 residues. Germline V gene lookup returns CDR1 MNHEY and CDR2 SMNVEV (reference sequence). Losses at the gene ends were 5 bases for V and 6 bases for J; bases not matched to a gene: 7. The CDR3 region has the DNA TGTGCCAGCAGTCCACAGGGGGCGCAGAATGGCTACACCTTC. Its translation: CASSPQGAQNGYTF.

This clonotype showed up many times. V usage is TRBV7-8 and J usage is TRBJ2-1; D is unclear. CDR3 length: 12 amino acids. The germline V gene has CDR1 SGHVS and CDR2 FQNEAQ. V lost 2 bases and J lost 6, with 5 bases in between. CDR3 residues: CASSLYSNEQFF. DNA of the CDR3: TGTGCCAGCAGCTTATACTCCAATGAGCAGTTCTTC.

This clonotype was observed a few times. The gene calls are TRBV2 and TRBJ2-3, with 10 bases that match TRBD2. Germline loops: CDR1 SNHLY, CDR2 FYNNEI. This CDR3 is built from 13 residues. V was pared by 9 bases and J by 3 bases, with 3 bases of the junction left unmatched. The CDR3 spells CARAGGPTDTQYF. The CDR3 bases are TGTGCCAGAGCGGGAGGGCCGACAGATACGCAGTATTTT.

This clonotype was counted only a few times. This chain links TRBV23-1 with TRBJ2-1; tentatively, D is TRBD2 (5 bases). TRBV23-1 is noted as an ORF with a role that remains uncertain. The CDR3 is 15 amino acids. Trimming left V 7 bases short and J 7 bases short, with 20 bases between. The CDR3 DNA sequence: TGCGCCAGCACCCCCCGGGATAAGGGTTGGAATGAGCAGTTCTTC. Protein: CASTPRDKGWNEQFF.

Ten or more counts support this clonotype. The chain's CDR3 is CSATLASRNEQFF. The CDR3 bases are TGCAGTGCTACCCTAGCCTCCAGGAATGAGCAGTTCTTC. This chain links TRBV20-1 with TRBJ2-1; the D gene is possibly TRBD2 (5 bases). This CDR3 region has 13 residues. Trimming pared 4 bases from V and 7 bases from J, leaving 14 bases between. Germline values: CDR1 DFQATT, CDR2 SNEGSKA (reference sequence).